Following are 14 T cell receptor beta chains from one sample sequenced in a study of blood T cells in healthy people across ages. It was with a sample-barcoded 5' primer and a J-beta primer mix that a second PCR of roughly 6 to 12 cycles was run. TCRdb re-called the 5' RACE reads with MiXCR, one entry per CDR3 protein. The sample has 1.5 million to 2 million distinct CDR3 sequences; around 36% are singletons. The sequenced sample consisted of blood. These receptors were obtained from a woman in her 30s in good health.

This clonotype appeared a few times. J is TRBJ1-2 and V is TRBV29-1; D is undetermined. Germline V gene data show CDR1 as SQVTM and CDR2 as ANQGSEA. The ends were cut back, 3 bases at V and 8 bases at J, with 13 bases in the middle. The length of the CDR3 is 12 residues. The CDR3 reads CSVDTSLEGYTF. In DNA form, the CDR3 reads TGCAGCGTTGATACCTCCCTAGAGGGCTACACCTTC.

This clonotype was found a few times. The chain links TRBV7-2 to TRBJ1-5, with a weak D call TRBD1 (5 bases). In germline, CDR1 is SGHTA, CDR2 FQGNSA. Between the trimmed V and J ends, which lost 4 bases and 11 bases, there was a span of 12 bases. CDR3 length equals 12 residues. The CDR3 protein is CASSSPGAAQHF. As DNA, the CDR3 is TGTGCCAGCAGCTCCCCCGGGGCGGCCCAGCATTTT.

In this sample, this clonotype turned up a few times. The genes are TRBV7-9 and TRBJ2-1, with 7 bases matching TRBD2. Germline CDR1 is SEHNR and CDR2 is FQNEAQ (reference sequence). This CDR3 contains 17 residues. The V gene end was trimmed by 5 bases and the J gene end by 2 bases; junction bases not matched to a gene: 12. DNA for the CDR3: TGTGCCAGCAGCCCTCGGCTGGTTGCGGGGGCCTACAATGAGCAGTTCTTC. This encodes CASSPRLVAGAYNEQFF. The variable domain in full, completed from reference TRBV7-9 and TRBJ2-1, reads DTGVSQNPRHKITKRGQNVTFRCDPISEHNRLYWYRQTLGQGPEFLTYFQNEAQLEKSRLLSDRFSAERPKGSFSTLEIQRTEQGDSAMYLCASSPRLVAGAYNEQFFGPGTRLTVL.

Details on this clonotype: A read error may produce the germline difference seen at one junction end. The J gene is TRBJ2-3, the V gene TRBV30; D is possibly TRBD2 (5 bases). The CDR3 length is 16 residues. From germline, CDR1 is GTSNPN and CDR2 SVGIG (reference sequence). DNA of the CDR3: TGTGCCTGGAGTGTAGGAGCGGACCTCCGCACCGATACGCAGTATTTT. Translation gives CAWSVGADLRTDTQYF.

The chain joins TRBV20-1 to TRBJ1-1; TRBD1 aligns across 7 bases. The CDR3 contains 13 residues. CDR1 is DFQATT, CDR2 SNEGSKA, per germline (reference sequence). V was clipped by 6 bases and J by 2 bases; unmatched bases: 6. The CDR3 here is CSAPDRINTEAFF. Written as DNA, the CDR3 is TGCAGTGCCCCGGACAGGATTAACACTGAAGCTTTCTTT.

The rearrangement links TRBV6-1 to TRBJ1-4; TRBD1 might be the D (6 bases). Looked up from germline, CDR1 is MNHNS and CDR2 is SASEGT. The CDR3 totals 13 residues. The V and J ends lost 6 bases and 8 bases respectively, with 13 bases between them. As DNA, the CDR3 is TGTGCCAGCAGGGAGGGACACCGGGAAAAACTGTTTTTT. It codes for CASREGHREKLFF.

The chain joins TRBV5-1 to TRBJ1-1; D is unresolved. CDR3 length equals 13 residues. Germline-derived CDR1 and CDR2 are SGHRS and YFSETQ. The V end lost 1 base, the J end lost 11 bases, and 15 bases lay between the germline ends. The CDR3 protein is CASSLIGPPGAFF. CDR3 in DNA: TGCGCCAGCAGCTTGATTGGACCACCCGGGGCTTTCTTT.

The chain links TRBV12-3 or TRBV12-4 to TRBJ2-5, with 7 nucleotides matching TRBD2. After removal of 2 bases from V and 5 bases from J, the junction contained 2 bases not matched to a gene. The CDR3 covers 13 residues. CDR3 loop: CASSLRDYETQYF. The DNA for the CDR3 is TGTGCCAGCAGTTTAAGGGACTACGAGACCCAGTACTTC.

This clonotype has just a few counts. CDR3 nucleotides: TGCGCCAGCAGCCAAGAATCCTTGTACAGCTCCTACAATGAGCAGTTCTTC. The encoded protein is CASSQESLYSSYNEQFF. The rearrangement uses TRBV4-1 and TRBJ2-1; D is undetermined. This CDR3 region has 17 residues. V was shortened by 0 bases and J by 0 bases, with 12 bases between the two germline ends. The germline V gene encodes CDR1 MGHRA and CDR2 YSYEKL.

This clonotype was counted between two and nine times. The rearrangement links TRBV7-8 to TRBJ2-3; D gene ambiguous. Germline V gene lookup returns CDR1 SGHVS and CDR2 FQNEAQ. This CDR3 contains 19 residues. Trimming removed 1 base at V and 0 bases at J, with 20 bases between. CDR3 sequence (DNA): TGTGCCAGCAGCTTAGTAGGTCAACTGTTAAAATCTAGCACAGATACGCAGTATTTT. Its translation is CASSLVGQLLKSSTDTQYF. The full variable domain, its missing parts supplied by reference TRBV7-8 and TRBJ2-3, is GAGVSQSPRYKVAKRGQDVALRCDPISGHVSLFWYQQALGQGPEFLTYFQNEAQLDKSGLPSDRFFAERPEGSVSTLKIQRTQQEDSAVYLCASSLVGQLLKSSTDTQYFGPGTRLTVL.

V and J are TRBV2 and TRBJ2-5; 7 nucleotides align to TRBD1. Matching the DNA end better, TRBJ2-7 makes the J call doubtful. The V gene's germline CDR1 is SNHLY and CDR2 FYNNEI. This CDR3 contains 16 residues. Here the CDR3 reads CASSDLIETGSYEQYF. The CDR3 nucleotides are TGTGCCAGCAGTGACTTAATTGAGACAGGGTCCTACGAGCAGTACTTC.

For this clonotype: One end of the junction fails to match germline, which may point to a read error. The chain combines TRBV4-2 with TRBJ2-2, with 10 bases matching TRBD2. The germline gives CDR1 LGHNA, CDR2 YNFKEQ. CDR3 length: 17 residues. The CDR3 DNA sequence: TGTGCCAGCAGCCAAGAGACTAGCGGGCCTCGGACCGGGGAGTTGTTTTTT. Protein sequence: CASSQETSGPRTGELFF.

A note on this clonotype: A junction boundary mismatches the germline segment, possibly from a read error. V gene TRBV7-6 combines with J gene TRBJ1-3; 7 bases match TRBD1. CDR1 and CDR2 from the germline V gene are SGHVS and FNYEAQ. The CDR3 runs to 16 residues. CDR3 sequence: CASSSDGQATGNTIYF. In nucleotides, the CDR3 is TGCGCCAGCAGCTCAGACGGACAGGCCACTGGAAACACCATATATTTT.

In its sample, this clonotype was seen a few times. V and J are TRBV5-1 and TRBJ2-1; 7 bases are a match to TRBD1. V trimming: 2 bases; J trimming: 5 bases; junction bases outside the gene matches: 10. The CDR3 is made up of 16 amino acids. Germline CDR1 is SGHRS and CDR2 is YFSETQ. The CDR3 bases are TGCGCCAGCAGCTTAGCCTTAGGGACAGCTAACAATGAGCAGTTCTTC. As protein: CASSLALGTANNEQFF.